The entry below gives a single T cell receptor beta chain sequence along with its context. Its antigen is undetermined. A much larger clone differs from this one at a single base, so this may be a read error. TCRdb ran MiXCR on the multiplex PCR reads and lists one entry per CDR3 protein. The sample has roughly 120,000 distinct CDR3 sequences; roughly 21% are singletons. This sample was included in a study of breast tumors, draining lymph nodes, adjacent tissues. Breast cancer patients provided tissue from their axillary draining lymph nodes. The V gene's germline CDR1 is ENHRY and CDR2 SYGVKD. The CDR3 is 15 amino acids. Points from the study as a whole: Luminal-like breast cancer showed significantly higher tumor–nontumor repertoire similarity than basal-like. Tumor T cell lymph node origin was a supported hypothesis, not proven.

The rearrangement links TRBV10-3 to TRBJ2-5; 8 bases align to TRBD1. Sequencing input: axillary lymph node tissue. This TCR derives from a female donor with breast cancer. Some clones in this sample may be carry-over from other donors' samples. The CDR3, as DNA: TGTGCCATCGGTGAGTCCGGACAGGGCAGAGAGACCCAGTACTTC. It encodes CAIGESGQGRETQYF.